The 7 T cell receptor beta chains below come from one sample, sequenced in a study of blood T cell repertoires in COVID-19. TCRdb's copy holds only in-frame clones and misses some; the assay was immunoSEQ multiplex PCR. The sample contains around 70,000 clones, approximately 93% of which appear only once. Sample: peripheral blood. The source is a man aged 50-59 years with COVID-19, enrolled during active disease.

In this sample, this clone turned up once. The CDR3 nucleotides are TGCGCCAGCAGCTTTGAGGGGGGCACAGATACGCAGTATTTT. Translating it yields CASSFEGGTDTQYF. The chain recombines TRBV5-1 with TRBJ2-3, with D perhaps matching TRBD1 (6 bases). Germline V lookup: CDR1 SGHRS, CDR2 YFSETQ. The V gene lost 2 bases and the J gene lost 1 base, with 8 bases spanning the gap. The CDR3 length is 14 residues.

The chain uses TRBV9 and TRBJ1-4; D ambiguous. Germline loops: CDR1 SGDLS, CDR2 YYNGEE. Deletions cut 0 bases from V and 0 bases from J, with 6 bases between. The CDR3 has 15 amino acids. The CDR3 here is CASSVGSATNEKLFF. The CDR3 DNA reads as TGTGCCAGCAGCGTAGGGAGCGCAACTAATGAAAAACTGTTTTTT.

The chain joins TRBV6-2 or TRBV6-3 to TRBJ1-1, with D hard to call. The V and J ends lost 6 bases and 0 bases respectively, with 11 bases between them. This CDR3 has 14 amino acids. The germline gives CDR1 MNHEY, CDR2 SVGEGT. DNA for the CDR3: TGTGCCAGCAGCCGCGCCTCTCTGAACACTGAAGCTTTCTTT. Translated: CASSRASLNTEAFF.

The chain couples TRBV11-2 to TRBJ2-7; D gene unclear. V lost 0 bases and J 2 bases, leaving 8 bases between the germline ends. Germline lookup yields CDR1 SGHAT and CDR2 FQNNGV. This CDR3 comprises 14 residues. CDR3 region: CASSLDQATYEQYF. The CDR3 DNA sequence: TGTGCCAGCAGCTTAGATCAGGCGACCTACGAGCAGTACTTC. Combining the CDR3 with reference TRBV11-2 and TRBJ2-7 gives the whole variable domain EAGVAQSPRYKIIEKRQSVAFWCNPISGHATLYWYQQILGQGPKLLIQFQNNGVVDDSQLPKDRFSAERLKGVDSTLKIQPAKLEDSAVYLCASSLDQATYEQYFGPGTRLTVT.

V is TRBV14 and J is TRBJ2-3, with D tentatively TRBD1 (6 bases). This CDR3 is built from 15 residues. V was pared by 0 bases and J by 2 bases, with 9 bases between. Germline V CDR1 and CDR2: SGHDN, FVKESK. CDR3 sequence: CASSQEGAPTDTQYF. The CDR3 DNA reads as TGTGCCAGCAGCCAAGAGGGGGCCCCCACAGATACGCAGTATTTT.

This clone was counted a single time. The rearrangement uses TRBV5-1 and TRBJ2-5; D may be TRBD2 (6 bases). V was cut by 4 bases and J by 3 bases, with 13 bases left in between. The germline CDR1 and CDR2 sequences are SGHRS and YFSETQ. The CDR3 extends over 14 amino acids. The CDR3 sequence is CASSLSGGKETQYF. In DNA, the CDR3 is TGCGCCAGCAGCCTCTCAGGCGGGAAAGAGACCCAGTACTTC.

This sequence joins TRBV10-3 and TRBJ1-5; D is unresolved. The CDR3 covers 14 residues. Per the germline V gene, CDR1 is ENHRY and CDR2 is SYGVKD. Trimming cost V 5 bases and J 2 bases, with 10 bases left between them. The CDR3 nucleotides are TGTGCCATCAGTTCCCTCGGGGGCAATCAGCCCCAGCATTTT. Translating gives CAISSLGGNQPQHF.